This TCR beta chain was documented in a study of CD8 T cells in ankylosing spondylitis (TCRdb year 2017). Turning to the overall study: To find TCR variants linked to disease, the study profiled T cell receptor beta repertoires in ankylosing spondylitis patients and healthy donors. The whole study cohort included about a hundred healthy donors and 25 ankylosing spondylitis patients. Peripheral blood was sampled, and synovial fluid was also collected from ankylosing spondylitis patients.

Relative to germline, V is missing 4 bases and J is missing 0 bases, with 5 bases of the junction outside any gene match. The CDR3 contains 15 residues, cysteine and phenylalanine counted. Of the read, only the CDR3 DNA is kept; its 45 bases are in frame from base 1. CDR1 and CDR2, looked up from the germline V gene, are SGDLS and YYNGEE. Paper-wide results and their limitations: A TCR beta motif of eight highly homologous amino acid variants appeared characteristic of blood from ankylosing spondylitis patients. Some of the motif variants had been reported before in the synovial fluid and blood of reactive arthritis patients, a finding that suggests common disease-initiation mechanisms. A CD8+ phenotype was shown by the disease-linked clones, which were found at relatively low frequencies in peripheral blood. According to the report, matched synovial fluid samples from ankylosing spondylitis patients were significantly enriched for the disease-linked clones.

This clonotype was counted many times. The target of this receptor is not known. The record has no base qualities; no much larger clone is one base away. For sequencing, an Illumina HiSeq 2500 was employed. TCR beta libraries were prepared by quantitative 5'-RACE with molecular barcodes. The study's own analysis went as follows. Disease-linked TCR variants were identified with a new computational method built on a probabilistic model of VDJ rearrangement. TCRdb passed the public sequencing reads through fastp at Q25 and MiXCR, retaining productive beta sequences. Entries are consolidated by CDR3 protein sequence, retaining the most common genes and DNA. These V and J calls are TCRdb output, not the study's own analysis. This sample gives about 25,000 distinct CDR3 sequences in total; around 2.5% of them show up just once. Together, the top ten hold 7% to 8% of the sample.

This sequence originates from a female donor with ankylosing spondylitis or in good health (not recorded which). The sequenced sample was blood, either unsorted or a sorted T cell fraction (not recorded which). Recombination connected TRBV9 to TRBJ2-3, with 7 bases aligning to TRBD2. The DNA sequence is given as TGTGCCAGCAGCAATGGGGGGGGTAGCACAGATACGCAGTATTTT. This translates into CASSNGGGSTDTQYF.